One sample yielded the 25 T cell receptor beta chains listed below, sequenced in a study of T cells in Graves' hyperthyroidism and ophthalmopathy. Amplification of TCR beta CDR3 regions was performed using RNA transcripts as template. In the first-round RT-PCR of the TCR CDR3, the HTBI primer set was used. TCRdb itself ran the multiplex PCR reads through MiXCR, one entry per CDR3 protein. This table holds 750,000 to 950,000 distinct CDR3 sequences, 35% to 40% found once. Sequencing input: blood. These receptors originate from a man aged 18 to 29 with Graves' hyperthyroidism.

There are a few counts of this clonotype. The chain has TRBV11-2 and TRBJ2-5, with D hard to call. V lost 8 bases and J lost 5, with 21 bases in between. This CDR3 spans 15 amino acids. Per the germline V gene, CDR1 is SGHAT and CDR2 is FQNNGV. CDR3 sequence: CASSASSRMVETQYF. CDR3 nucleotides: TGTGCCAGCTCAGCTAGTAGCAGGATGGTGGAGACCCAGTACTTC. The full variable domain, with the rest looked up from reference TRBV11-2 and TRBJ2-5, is EAGVAQSPRYKIIEKRQSVAFWCNPISGHATLYWYQQILGQGPKLLIQFQNNGVVDDSQLPKDRFSAERLKGVDSTLKIQPAKLEDSAVYLCASSASSRMVETQYFGPGTRLLVL.

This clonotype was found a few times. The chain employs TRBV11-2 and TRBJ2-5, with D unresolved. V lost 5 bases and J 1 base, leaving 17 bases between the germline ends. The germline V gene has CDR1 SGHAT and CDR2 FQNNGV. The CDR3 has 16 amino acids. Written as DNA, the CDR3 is TGTGCCAGCAGCCCGCTTTTTGGGTTAGGCCAAGAGACCCAGTACTTC. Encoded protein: CASSPLFGLGQETQYF.

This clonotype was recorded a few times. This CDR3 reads CASRGGPGTEAFF. Written as DNA, the CDR3 is TGTGCCAGCAGGGGAGGGCCGGGCACTGAAGCTTTCTTT. The chain carries TRBV6-5 and TRBJ1-1; D not resolved. The CDR3 loop spans 13 amino acids. The V and J ends lost 6 bases and 4 bases respectively, with 12 bases between them. CDR1 is MNHEY and CDR2 is SVGAGI in the germline V gene.

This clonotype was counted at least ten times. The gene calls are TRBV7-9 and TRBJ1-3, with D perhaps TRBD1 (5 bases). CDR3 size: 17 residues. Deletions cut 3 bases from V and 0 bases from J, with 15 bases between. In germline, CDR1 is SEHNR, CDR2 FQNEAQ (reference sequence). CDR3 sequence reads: CASSFVPGTLSGNTIYF. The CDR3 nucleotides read TGTGCCAGCAGCTTTGTTCCCGGGACGCTCTCTGGAAACACCATATATTTT.

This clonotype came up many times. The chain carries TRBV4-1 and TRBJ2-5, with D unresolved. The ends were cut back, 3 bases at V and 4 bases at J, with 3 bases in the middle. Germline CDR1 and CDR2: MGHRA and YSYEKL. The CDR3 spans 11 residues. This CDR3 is CASSHGETQYF. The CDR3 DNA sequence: TGCGCCAGCAGCCACGGAGAGACCCAGTACTTC.

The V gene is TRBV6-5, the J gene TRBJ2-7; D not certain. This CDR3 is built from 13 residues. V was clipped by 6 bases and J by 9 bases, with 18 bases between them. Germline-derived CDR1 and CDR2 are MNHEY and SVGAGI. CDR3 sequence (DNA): TGTGCCAGCAGCTCGGGCTTTCCAAACGTGCAGTACTTC. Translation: CASSSGFPNVQYF.

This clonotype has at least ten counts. Here the CDR3 DNA reads TGTGCCAGCAGCCCAAACACAGGGGGCTGGGGCACTGAAGCTTTCTTT. This codes for CASSPNTGGWGTEAFF. This rearrangement joins TRBV7-9 to TRBJ1-1; 9 nucleotides agree with TRBD1. This CDR3 is 16 amino acids long. CDR1 is SEHNR and CDR2 is FQNEAQ in the germline V gene (reference sequence). The J segment lost 4 bases and the V segment lost 5 bases, leaving 11 bases of the junction unmatched.

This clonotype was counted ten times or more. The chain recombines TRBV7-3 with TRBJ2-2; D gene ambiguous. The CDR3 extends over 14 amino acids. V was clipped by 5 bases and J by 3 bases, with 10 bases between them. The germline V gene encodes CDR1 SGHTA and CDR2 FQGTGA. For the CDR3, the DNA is TGTGCCAGCAGCCCTGGCCCCTACACCGGGGAGCTGTTTTTT. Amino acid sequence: CASSPGPYTGELFF.

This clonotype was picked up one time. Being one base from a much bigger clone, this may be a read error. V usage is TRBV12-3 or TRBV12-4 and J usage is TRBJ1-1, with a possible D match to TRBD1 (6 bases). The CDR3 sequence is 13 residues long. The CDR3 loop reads CASSPGIDRHTYF. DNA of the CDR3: TGTGCCAGCAGTCCCGGGATAGACAGGCATACGTACTTT.

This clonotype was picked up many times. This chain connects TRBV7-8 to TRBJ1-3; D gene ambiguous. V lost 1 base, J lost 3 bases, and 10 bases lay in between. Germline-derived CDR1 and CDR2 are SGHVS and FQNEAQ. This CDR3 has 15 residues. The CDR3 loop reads CASSLDSGYGNTIYF. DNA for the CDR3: TGTGCCAGCAGCTTAGATTCGGGATATGGAAACACCATATATTTT. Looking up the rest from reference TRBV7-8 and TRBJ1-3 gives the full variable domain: GAGVSQSPRYKVAKRGQDVALRCDPISGHVSLFWYQQALGQGPEFLTYFQNEAQLDKSGLPSDRFFAERPEGSVSTLKIQRTQQEDSAVYLCASSLDSGYGNTIYFGEGSWLTVV.

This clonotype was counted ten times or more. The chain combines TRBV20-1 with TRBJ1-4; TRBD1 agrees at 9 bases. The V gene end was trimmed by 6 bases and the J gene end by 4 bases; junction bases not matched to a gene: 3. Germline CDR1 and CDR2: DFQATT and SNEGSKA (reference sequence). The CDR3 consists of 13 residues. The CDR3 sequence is CSARQGDNEKLFF. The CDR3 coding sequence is TGCAGTGCCAGACAGGGGGATAATGAAAAACTGTTTTTT.

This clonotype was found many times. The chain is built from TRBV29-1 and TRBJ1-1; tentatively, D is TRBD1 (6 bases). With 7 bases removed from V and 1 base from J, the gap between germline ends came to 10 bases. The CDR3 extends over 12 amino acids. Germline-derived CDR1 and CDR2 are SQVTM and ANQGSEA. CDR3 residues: CSATGTNTEAFF. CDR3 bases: TGCAGCGCCACAGGGACGAACACTGAAGCTTTCTTT.

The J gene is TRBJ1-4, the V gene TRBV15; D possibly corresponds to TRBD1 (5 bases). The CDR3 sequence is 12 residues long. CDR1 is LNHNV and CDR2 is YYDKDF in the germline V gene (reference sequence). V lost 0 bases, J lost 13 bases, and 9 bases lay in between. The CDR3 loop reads CATSRDLGVLFF. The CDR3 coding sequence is TGTGCCACCAGCAGAGATCTAGGGGTACTGTTTTTT.

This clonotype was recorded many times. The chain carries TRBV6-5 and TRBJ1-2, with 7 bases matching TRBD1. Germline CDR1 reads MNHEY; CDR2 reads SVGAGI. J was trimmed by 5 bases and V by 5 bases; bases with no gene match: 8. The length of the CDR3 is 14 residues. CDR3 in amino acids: CASSPWDSLYGYTF. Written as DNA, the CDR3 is TGTGCCAGCAGTCCCTGGGACAGTTTGTATGGCTACACCTTC.

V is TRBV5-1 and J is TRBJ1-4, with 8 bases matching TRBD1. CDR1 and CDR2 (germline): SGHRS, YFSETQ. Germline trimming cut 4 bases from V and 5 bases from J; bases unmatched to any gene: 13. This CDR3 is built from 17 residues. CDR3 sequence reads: CASSPAGQARPNEKLFF. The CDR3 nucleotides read TGCGCCAGCAGCCCAGCGGGACAGGCTCGCCCGAATGAAAAACTGTTTTTT.

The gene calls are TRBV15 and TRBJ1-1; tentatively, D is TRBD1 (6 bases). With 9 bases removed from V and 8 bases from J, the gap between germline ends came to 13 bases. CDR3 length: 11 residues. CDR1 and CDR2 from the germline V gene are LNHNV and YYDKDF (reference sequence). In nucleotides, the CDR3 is TGTGCCACTGCGCCGGGACAAGAAGCTTTCTTT. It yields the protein CATAPGQEAFF.

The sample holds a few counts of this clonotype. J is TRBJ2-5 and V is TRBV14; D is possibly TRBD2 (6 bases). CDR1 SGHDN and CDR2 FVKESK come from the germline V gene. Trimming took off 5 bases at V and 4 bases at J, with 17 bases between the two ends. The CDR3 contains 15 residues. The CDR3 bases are TGTGCCAGCAGCTCCCGAGGTCCCGGGGGAGAGACCCAGTACTTC. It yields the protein CASSSRGPGGETQYF.

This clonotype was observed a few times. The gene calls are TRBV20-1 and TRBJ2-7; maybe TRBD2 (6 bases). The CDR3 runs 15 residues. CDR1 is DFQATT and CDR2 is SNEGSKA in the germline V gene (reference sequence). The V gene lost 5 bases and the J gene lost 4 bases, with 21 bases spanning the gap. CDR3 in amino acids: CSARGYLLRGYEQYF. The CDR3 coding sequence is TGCAGTGCTCGGGGGTACCTCCTACGAGGATACGAGCAGTACTTC.

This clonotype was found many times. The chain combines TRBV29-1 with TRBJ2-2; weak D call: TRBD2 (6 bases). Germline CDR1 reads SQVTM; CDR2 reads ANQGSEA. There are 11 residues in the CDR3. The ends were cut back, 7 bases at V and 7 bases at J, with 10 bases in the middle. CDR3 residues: CSALALGELFF. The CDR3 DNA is TGCAGCGCTCTAGCGCTCGGGGAGCTGTTTTTT.

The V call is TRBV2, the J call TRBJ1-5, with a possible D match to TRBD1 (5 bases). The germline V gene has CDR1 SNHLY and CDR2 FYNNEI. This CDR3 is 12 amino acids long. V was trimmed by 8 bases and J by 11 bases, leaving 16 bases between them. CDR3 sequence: CASGQGQETQHF. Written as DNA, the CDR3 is TGTGCCAGCGGGCAGGGCCAAGAGACCCAGCATTTT.

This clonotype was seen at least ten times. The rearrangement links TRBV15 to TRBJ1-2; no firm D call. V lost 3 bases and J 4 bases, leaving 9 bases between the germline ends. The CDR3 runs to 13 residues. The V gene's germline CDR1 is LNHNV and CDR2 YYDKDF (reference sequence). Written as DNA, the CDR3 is TGTGCCACCAGCAGCGACGGTCCCTATGGCTACACCTTC. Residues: CATSSDGPYGYTF.

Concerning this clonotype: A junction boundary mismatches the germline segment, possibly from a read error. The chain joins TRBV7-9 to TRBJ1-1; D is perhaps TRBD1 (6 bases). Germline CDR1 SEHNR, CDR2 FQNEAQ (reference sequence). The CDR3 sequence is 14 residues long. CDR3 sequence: CASSQGGDNTEAFF. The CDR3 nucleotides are TGTGCGAGCAGCCAAGGGGGGGATAACACTGAAGCTTTCTTT.

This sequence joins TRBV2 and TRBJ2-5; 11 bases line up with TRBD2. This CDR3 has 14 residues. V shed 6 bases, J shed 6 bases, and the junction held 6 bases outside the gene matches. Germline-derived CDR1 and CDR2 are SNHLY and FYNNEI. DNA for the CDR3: TGTGCCAGCAGCCTTAGCGGGAGGGGGAAGACCCAGTACTTC. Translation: CASSLSGRGKTQYF.

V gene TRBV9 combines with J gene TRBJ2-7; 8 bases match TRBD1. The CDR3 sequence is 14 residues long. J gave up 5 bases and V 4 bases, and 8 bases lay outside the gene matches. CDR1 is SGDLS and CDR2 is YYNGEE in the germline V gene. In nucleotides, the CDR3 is TGTGCCAGCAGCCGTCGGGGGACAGGCGACGAGCAGTACTTC. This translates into CASSRRGTGDEQYF. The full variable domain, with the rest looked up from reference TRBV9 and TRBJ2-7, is DSGVTQTPKHLITATGQRVTLRCSPRSGDLSVYWYQQSLDQGLQFLIQYYNGEERAKGNILERFSAQQFPDLHSELNLSSLELGDSALYFCASSRRGTGDEQYFGPGTRLTVT.

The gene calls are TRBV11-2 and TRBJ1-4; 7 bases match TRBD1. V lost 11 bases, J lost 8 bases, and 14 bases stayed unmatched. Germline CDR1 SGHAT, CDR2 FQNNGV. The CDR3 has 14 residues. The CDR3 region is CAVRETGSGEKLFF. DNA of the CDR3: TGTGCCGTCCGGGAGACAGGGTCGGGCGAAAAACTGTTTTTT.